These T cell receptor beta chains were read from a single sample in a study of cytotoxic CD8 clonotypes in ibrutinib-treated CLL. Profiling relied on immunoSEQ multiplex PCR, and the TCRdb table lists in-frame clones only, not all of them. The data hold about 140,000 clones, with about 80% observed a single time. This material consisted of PBMCs, taken after 12 months of ibrutinib treatment. Every receptor here comes from a human donor with chronic lymphocytic leukemia. Both conserved end residues are trimmed from each CDR3. The order of the fields is J gene, V gene, CDR3 protein.

TRBJ2-1,TRBV27,ASSLSGLNEQF
TRBJ1-5,TRBV4-2,ASSQEGGQPQH
TRBJ2-2,TRBV28,ASSRDLNTGELF
TRBJ1-5,TRBV28,ASSLDGQSNQPQH
TRBJ2-3,TRBV4-3,ASSQVGLAGLFDTQY
TRBJ2-1,TRBV27,ASRGGGTTNEQF
TRBJ2-1,TRBV5-1,ASRSGTGVSEQF
TRBJ2-7,TRBV28,ASRPPELYEQY
TRBJ1-2,TRBV6-5,ASSYSRTNYGYT
TRBJ2-3,TRBV5-1,ASSYGQEITDTQY
TRBJ2-1,TRBV7-9,ASSRRQASYNEQF
TRBJ2-7,TRBV20-1,SAGRDYEQY
TRBJ2-1,TRBV9,ASSKSSGTWGNEQF
TRBJ1-2,TRBV5-1,ASSLQGSSYGYT
TRBJ2-3,TRBV10-3,AISGVSGTSGGPRTDTQY
TRBJ2-1,TRBV5-6,ASSFGRGSYNEQF
TRBJ2-7,TRBV19,ASSPRQGTSGRADHEQY
TRBJ2-1,TRBV6-5,ASSYSLASYNEQF
TRBJ1-1,TRBV11-2,ASSFGIGNTEAF
TRBJ2-7,TRBV7-2,ASSLVAGTGDYEQY
TRBJ2-7,TRBV27,ASSSTYRDSASYEQY
TRBJ2-1,TRBV30,ALTRVAEQF
TRBJ1-2,TRBV6-1,ASSEMATGWGYGYT
TRBJ2-3,TRBV7-9,ASRASVDTQY
TRBJ2-3,TRBV19,ASSISFFTDTQY
TRBJ1-5,TRBV18,ASSPGRDQPQH
TRBJ1-2,TRBV21-1,ASSNPYGYT
TRBJ2-7,TRBV11-2,ASSYRPLERRGNEQY
TRBJ2-1,TRBV9,ASSVARTSYNEQF
TRBJ1-4,TRBV25-1,ASSELGLLGEKLF
TRBJ2-3,TRBV19,ASRLAQSDTQY
TRBJ1-4,TRBV25-1,ASSEYTANEKLF
TRBJ2-3,TRBV28,ATSGLSTDTQY
TRBJ2-5,TRBV4-2,ASSLISLGSETQY
TRBJ2-5,TRBV6-5,ASRGLQETQY
TRBJ2-3,TRBV27,ASSPAGLAGGSTDTQY
TRBJ2-2,TRBV28,AGEGNTGELF
TRBJ1-4,TRBV7-6,ASSVGDYEKLF
TRBJ2-7,TRBV30,AWSKQRVSRGDYEQY
TRBJ1-2,TRBV28,ASSSAGTGNPGYT
TRBJ1-1,TRBV28,ASSYWGIRGRRTEAF
TRBJ1-5,TRBV28,ASSFRQGYNQPQH
TRBJ1-5,TRBV5-8,ASSTYQPQH
TRBJ2-3,TRBV6-5,ASSGQRISTDTQY
TRBJ1-2,TRBV13,ASSLAVGYGYT